Shown below are 17 T cell receptor beta chains from a single sample sequenced in a study of graft-versus-host responses after intestinal transplantation. The table came from immunoSEQ multiplex PCR; TCRdb's copy has only in-frame clones and leaves some out. The sample includes about 54,000 clones, 75% to 95% of them seen just once. The sample consisted of PBMCs, taken nearly 670 days after intestinal transplant. The receptors stem from a human patient who received an intestinal transplant, so some T cells may come from the graft donor.

The chain carries TRBV29-1 and TRBJ2-3; 10 nucleotides line up with TRBD2. Germline V gene lookup returns CDR1 SQVTM and CDR2 ANQGSEA. This CDR3 comprises 17 residues. The V segment lost 6 bases and the J segment 5 bases; nucleotides outside the gene matches: 17. CDR3 sequence: CSVEIEASGGVGDTQYF. CDR3 DNA sequence: TGCAGCGTGGAGATTGAGGCTAGCGGGGGAGTAGGAGATACGCAGTATTTT.

The CDR3 here is CASSEARFWTQYF. The DNA for the CDR3 is TGTGCCAGCAGTGAAGCGCGGTTCTGGACCCAGTACTTC. This chain connects TRBV6-1 to TRBJ2-5; no reliable D call. The CDR3 runs to 13 residues. Trimming stripped 0 bases from V and 7 bases from J, with 9 bases between. Germline V CDR1 and CDR2: MNHNS, SASEGT.

The gene calls are TRBV29-1 and TRBJ2-2; D possibly corresponds to TRBD1 (6 bases). With 5 bases removed from V and 5 bases from J, the gap between germline ends came to 9 bases. The CDR3 sequence is 12 residues long. Germline V gene data show CDR1 as SQVTM and CDR2 as ANQGSEA. This chain's CDR3 is CSVRQGTGELFF. CDR3 in DNA: TGCAGCGTTCGCCAGGGGACCGGGGAGCTGTTTTTT.

The V call is TRBV2, the J call TRBJ1-1, with D unresolved. The CDR3 loop spans 14 amino acids. V was pared by 4 bases and J by 7 bases, with 16 bases between. The V gene's germline CDR1 is SNHLY and CDR2 FYNNEI. The CDR3 spells CASSGFDRLGEAFF. CDR3 nucleotide sequence: TGTGCCAGCAGTGGGTTTGATAGGCTTGGTGAAGCTTTCTTT.

The chain recombines TRBV2 with TRBJ2-7; 9 bases line up with TRBD1. From germline, CDR1 is SNHLY and CDR2 FYNNEI. This CDR3 has 17 amino acids. V was pared by 10 bases and J by 7 bases, with 23 bases of the junction left unmatched. CDR3 sequence: CATKSTGQGLARWEQYF. CDR3 coding DNA: TGTGCCACTAAATCTACGGGACAGGGTTTGGCGCGGTGGGAGCAGTACTTC.

The genes are TRBV5-1 and TRBJ2-1; 8 nucleotides match TRBD1. There are 15 residues in the CDR3. V lost 0 bases, J lost 7 bases, and 6 bases stayed unmatched. Germline CDR1 SGHRS, CDR2 YFSETQ. CDR3 residues: CASSLAVTGANEQFF. In nucleotides, the CDR3 is TGCGCCAGCAGCTTGGCCGTGACAGGGGCAAATGAGCAGTTCTTC.

This clone was picked up one time. The genes are TRBV11-2 and TRBJ1-3; the D is unclear. The CDR3 has 12 residues. The V end lost 5 bases, the J end lost 4 bases, and 6 bases lay between the germline ends. Germline lookup yields CDR1 SGHAT and CDR2 FQNNGV. CDR3: CASSPLGNTIYF. CDR3 coding DNA: TGTGCCAGCAGCCCACTCGGAAACACCATATATTTT.

Written as DNA, the CDR3 is TGTGCCAGCTCAAGGGACGGTAACACTGAAGCTTTCTTT. It specifies CASSRDGNTEAFF. V and J are TRBV18 and TRBJ1-1, with D possibly being TRBD1 (5 bases). The germline V gene encodes CDR1 KGHSH and CDR2 LQKENI. The length of the CDR3 is 13 residues. Trimming cost V 5 bases and J 2 bases, with 9 bases left between them.

V usage is TRBV18 and J usage is TRBJ2-3; perhaps TRBD2 as D (6 bases). Germline V CDR1 and CDR2: KGHSH, LQKENI. CDR3 size: 15 residues. V was clipped by 3 bases and J by 2 bases, with 12 bases between them. Here the CDR3 reads CASSPRRATTDTQYF. The DNA of the CDR3 is TGTGCCAGCTCACCTCGGAGGGCAACCACAGATACGCAGTATTTT.

This clone appeared once. The CDR3 protein is CAGSRGTGNTIYF. Here the CDR3 DNA reads TGTGCCGGAAGCAGGGGCACTGGAAACACCATATATTTT. V is TRBV30 and J is TRBJ1-3, with D possibly being TRBD1 (6 bases). The CDR3 sequence is 13 residues long. Germline V gene lookup returns CDR1 GTSNPN and CDR2 SVGIG (reference sequence). Trimming pared 8 bases from V and 2 bases from J, leaving 13 bases between.

The gene calls are TRBV2 and TRBJ2-1, with no clear D. V lost 7 bases and J 3 bases, leaving 19 bases between the germline ends. This CDR3 is 16 amino acids long. The V gene's germline CDR1 is SNHLY and CDR2 FYNNEI. CDR3: CASTLGASHHYNEQFF. The DNA for the CDR3 is TGTGCCAGCACCCTGGGTGCGTCACACCACTACAATGAGCAGTTCTTC.

The chain employs TRBV19 and TRBJ2-1, with 8 nucleotides matching TRBD1. Germline CDR1 reads LNHDA; CDR2 reads SQIVND (reference sequence). The CDR3 has 13 amino acids. V shed 10 bases, J shed 8 bases, and the junction held 10 bases outside the gene matches. The chain's CDR3 is CATKGTGNYEQFF. The CDR3, as DNA: TGTGCCACCAAAGGGACAGGTAATTATGAGCAGTTCTTC.

The genes are TRBV6-6 and TRBJ2-2, with unresolved D. The V end lost 6 bases, the J end lost 4 bases, and 6 bases lay between the germline ends. The CDR3 runs to 12 residues. Looked up from germline, CDR1 is MNHNY and CDR2 is SVGAGI (reference sequence). The CDR3 region is CASSGFTGELFF. The CDR3 DNA follows: TGTGCCAGCAGCGGCTTCACCGGGGAGCTGTTTTTT.

V is TRBV10-2 and J is TRBJ2-1; 8 positions agree with TRBD1. V lost 1 base, J lost 2 bases, and 22 bases stayed unmatched. Germline V gene lookup returns CDR1 WSHSY and CDR2 SAAADI. The CDR3 spans 22 residues. The CDR3 is CASSEWGWTGRRERETYNEQFF. The CDR3 nucleotides read TGCGCCAGCAGTGAGTGGGGGTGGACAGGGAGGAGAGAGAGGGAAACCTACAATGAGCAGTTCTTC.

The chain uses TRBV27 and TRBJ2-3; D is possibly TRBD1 or TRBD2 (5 bases each). V lost 5 bases to trimming and J lost 3 bases, with 15 bases between them. Germline assignment: CDR1 MNHEY and CDR2 SMNVEV (reference sequence). The CDR3 has 15 residues. The DNA for the CDR3 is TGTGCCAGCAGTCAGGGACCCGGCGGGACAGATACGCAGTATTTT. This sequence encodes CASSQGPGGTDTQYF.

The chain recombines TRBV4-2 with TRBJ2-7; D not certain. The CDR3 totals 13 residues. Germline-derived CDR1 and CDR2 are LGHNA and YNFKEQ. Trimming removed 2 bases at V and 2 bases at J, with 7 bases between. DNA for the CDR3: TGTGCCAGCAGCCAACCTGGGACCTACGAGCAGTACTTC. This translates into CASSQPGTYEQYF.

This sequence joins TRBV2 and TRBJ1-2; no definite D call. This CDR3 is built from 13 residues. In germline, CDR1 is SNHLY, CDR2 FYNNEI. The V end was cut by 2 bases, the J end by 4 bases, with 8 bases between. CDR3 protein: CASSERQIYGYTF. In nucleotides, the CDR3 is TGTGCCAGCAGTGAAAGGCAGATCTATGGCTACACCTTC.